Below, one T cell receptor beta chain is given with its context. Its antigen is unknown. The source of the sample is a study of T cells in Graves' hyperthyroidism and ophthalmopathy. TCR beta CDR3 sequences were amplified from RNA transcripts. RT-PCR in the first round (using the HTBI primer set) targeted the TCR CDR3. TCRdb re-called the multiplex PCR reads through MiXCR, storing one row per CDR3 protein. The repertoire consists of 380,000 or so distinct CDR3 sequences, with around 14% occurring once and the leading ten covering just under 25%. General study points: Appearing also in blood were most of the thyroid clonotypes expanded above 0.001.

Stable hyperthyroidism: no ophthalmopathy progression over 18 months of follow-up. Germline assignment: CDR1 GTSNPN and CDR2 SVGIG (reference sequence). This CDR3 is built from 12 residues. V was pared by 1 base and J by 3 bases, with 6 bases between. Specimen: blood. This sequence joins TRBV30 and TRBJ2-5, with D uncertain. The sequence derives from a woman aged 25 to 39 with Graves' hyperthyroidism. CDR3 bases: TGTGCCTGGAGTGCCTCCGAAGAGACCCAGTACTTC. As protein: CAWSASEETQYF.